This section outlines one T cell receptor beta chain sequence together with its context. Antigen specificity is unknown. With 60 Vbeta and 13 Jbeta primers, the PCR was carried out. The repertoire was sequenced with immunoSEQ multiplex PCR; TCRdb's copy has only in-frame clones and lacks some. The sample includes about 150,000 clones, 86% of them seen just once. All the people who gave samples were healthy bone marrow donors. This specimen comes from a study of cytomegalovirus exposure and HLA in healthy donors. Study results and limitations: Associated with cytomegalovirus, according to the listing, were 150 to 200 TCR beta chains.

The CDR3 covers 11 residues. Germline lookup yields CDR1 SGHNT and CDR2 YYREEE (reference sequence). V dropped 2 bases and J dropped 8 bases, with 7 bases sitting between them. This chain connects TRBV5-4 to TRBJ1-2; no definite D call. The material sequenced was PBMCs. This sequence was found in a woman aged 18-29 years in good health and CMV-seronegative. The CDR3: CASSLQSGYTF. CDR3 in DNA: TGTGCCAGCAGCTTACAGTCGGGCTACACCTTC.